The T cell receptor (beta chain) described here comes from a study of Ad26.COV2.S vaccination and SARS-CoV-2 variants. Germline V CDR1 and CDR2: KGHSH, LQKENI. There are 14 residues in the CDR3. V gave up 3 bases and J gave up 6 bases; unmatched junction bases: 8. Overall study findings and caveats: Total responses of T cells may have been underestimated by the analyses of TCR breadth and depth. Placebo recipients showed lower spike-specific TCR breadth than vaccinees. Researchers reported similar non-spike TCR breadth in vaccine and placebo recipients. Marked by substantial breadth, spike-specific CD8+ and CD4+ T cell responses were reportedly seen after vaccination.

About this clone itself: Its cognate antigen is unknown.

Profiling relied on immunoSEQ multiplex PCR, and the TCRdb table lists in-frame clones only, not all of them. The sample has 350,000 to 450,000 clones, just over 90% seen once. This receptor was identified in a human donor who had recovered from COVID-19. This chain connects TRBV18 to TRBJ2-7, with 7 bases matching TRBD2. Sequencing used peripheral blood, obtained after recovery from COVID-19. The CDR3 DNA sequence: TGTGCCAGCTCACCTGGGGACTACGGGCTCGAGCAGTACTTC. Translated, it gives CASSPGDYGLEQYF.